This T cell receptor beta chain was identified during a study of tumor-infiltrating lymphocytes in oesophageal squamous cell carcinoma. The V end was cut by 0 bases, the J end by 5 bases, with 13 bases between. Germline assignment: CDR1 SGHTS and CDR2 YDEGEE. The CDR3 has 15 amino acids. TCRdb itself ran the PCR reads through MiXCR, one entry per CDR3 protein. The sample records 15,000 to 20,000 distinct CDR3 sequences, around 46% being singletons. This clonotype was seen at least ten times. This sequence originates from a male donor with esophageal squamous cell carcinoma. This chain joins TRBV5-8 and TRBJ2-3, with a tentative D call TRBD1 (5 bases). Sequencing input: esophageal tumor tissue. CDR3 amino acids: CASSLVTATIDTQYF. The CDR3, as DNA: TGTGCCAGCAGCTTGGTGACAGCTACTATAGATACGCAGTATTTT. Full variable domain (missing parts from reference TRBV5-8 and TRBJ2-3): EAGVTQSPTHLIKTRGQQATLRCSPISGHTSVYWYQQALGLGLQFLLWYDEGEERNRGNFPPRFSGRQFPNYSSELNVNALELEDSALYLCASSLVTATIDTQYFGPGTRLTVL.